This record covers a single T cell receptor beta chain. These data belong to a study of monozygotic twins with inflammatory bowel disease. Blood was drawn once per donor, and each sample measured approximately 2.5 ml. Per the germline V gene, CDR1 is SQVTM and CDR2 is ANQGSEA. This CDR3 has 16 amino acids. Eight separate reactions for every sample produced the cDNA. TCRdb reprocessed the 5' RACE reads and keeps a single row for each CDR3 protein, giving no DNA. This table holds some 170,000 distinct CDR3 sequences. Specimen: blood. The chain joins TRBV29-1 to TRBJ2-1; lacking DNA, the TRBD2 call made by TCRdb goes unchecked. The sequence was collected from a human donor with ulcerative colitis or Crohn's disease, or a healthy co-twin of an affected twin (not recorded which). The chain's CDR3 is CSVGILAGGSENEQFF.